The TCR beta chain under discussion was sequenced for a study of T-cell reconstitution after alpha-beta-depleted transplantation in children (dated by TCRdb to 2016 to 2017). At the level of the whole study: T-cell immune reconstitution after TCRalphabeta/CD19-depleted allogeneic hematopoietic cell transplantation in children was quantitatively tracked in the study by means of TCR repertoire profiling.

This clonotype was seen at least ten times. The specificity of this receptor is unknown. There are no base qualities to consult, and no much larger clone falls within one base. The receptor library was made with PCR. The listed sequencing device is Illumina HiSeq 2500. To normalize quantification of the TCRbeta repertoire, the TCR libraries were built with molecular barcoding that relied on unique molecular identifiers. TCRdb's own reprocessing of the public reads used fastp at Q25 and MiXCR and kept productive beta chains. Duplicate CDR3 protein sequences are folded into a single record with the most common DNA and genes. In all, the sample holds roughly 500,000 distinct CDR3 sequences, and 32% of those were seen once. The leading ten clones occupy approximately 2.3% of the sample. From the cysteine through the phenylalanine, the CDR3 covers 15 amino acids. Only the CDR3 DNA is retained, 45 bases long and in frame from the first base. The germline V gene (reference sequence) gives CDR1 as GTSNPN and CDR2 as SVGIG. V and J are truncated by 4 bases and 0 bases respectively, leaving an intervening sequence of 13 bases.

The sample here was PBMCs from the stem cell graft donor, taken from the stem cell graft. The sequence joins TRBV30 to TRBJ2-1; the D gene is perhaps TRBD2, on 5 matching bases. This sequence originates from a human donor who donated a stem cell graft to a child with aplastic anemia. The nucleotides read TGTGCCTGGACCGTGGGCGGGTACTCCTACAATGAGCAGTTCTTC. It is translated as CAWTVGGYSYNEQFF.